These 11 T cell receptor beta chains share one sample of origin, sequenced in a study of long-term antiretroviral therapy in people with HIV. This was the immunoSEQ v3.0 assay at survey level. Using immunoSEQ multiplex PCR, the repertoire was profiled, and TCRdb retains in-frame clones only, with some absent. The sample has about 42,000 clones, approximately 86% seen once. This specimen consisted of unsorted PBMCs, obtained 0.1 years before starting antiretroviral therapy. The receptors were gathered from a woman in her forties or fifties with HIV.

This clone is classed as medium-sized. The rearrangement joins TRBV2 to TRBJ1-1; tentatively, D is TRBD1 (5 bases). CDR1 SNHLY and CDR2 FYNNEI come from the germline V gene. V dropped 3 bases and J dropped 5 bases, with 13 bases sitting between them. This CDR3 has 14 amino acids. Here the CDR3 DNA reads TGTGCCAGCAGTGAGAATCAGGAGGGGACTGAAGCTTTCTTT. Protein product: CASSENQEGTEAFF.

The CDR3 spells CASSLQQGTDTQYF. CDR3 DNA sequence: TGTGCCAGCAGCTTGCAACAGGGCACAGATACGCAGTATTTT. The chain joins TRBV5-6 to TRBJ2-3, with a tentative D call TRBD1 (5 bases). This CDR3 is built from 14 residues. Trimming shortened V by 1 base and J by 1 base, and 7 bases separated the two germline ends. Looked up from germline, CDR1 is SGHDT and CDR2 is YYEEEE.

V usage is TRBV6-4 and J usage is TRBJ1-1; D perhaps matches TRBD1 (6 bases). Germline V CDR1 and CDR2: MRHNA, SNTAGT. This CDR3 is 15 amino acids long. V was clipped by 4 bases and J by 6 bases, with 18 bases between them. As DNA, the CDR3 is TGTGCCAGCAGTGTACACAGGGCACTCTCGGCTGAAGCTTTCTTT. Amino acids: CASSVHRALSAEAFF.

The rearrangement links TRBV4-1 to TRBJ1-4; weak D call: TRBD1 (5 bases). The CDR3 consists of 13 residues. Germline V CDR1 and CDR2: MGHRA, YSYEKL. Trimming took off 6 bases at V and 6 bases at J, with 11 bases between the two ends. CDR3 nucleotide sequence: TGCGCCAGCAGTAGGACCAGGGATGAAAAACTGTTTTTT. Translation gives CASSRTRDEKLFF.

The chain is built from TRBV4-1 and TRBJ2-6; possibly TRBD2 for D (5 bases). CDR1 and CDR2 from the germline V gene are MGHRA and YSYEKL. With 7 bases removed from V and 0 bases from J, the gap between germline ends came to 7 bases. CDR3 length equals 14 residues. The CDR3 loop is CASKRDSGANVLTF. CDR3 coding DNA: TGCGCCAGCAAACGGGACTCTGGGGCCAACGTCCTGACTTTC.

This clone was picked up a small number of times. J is TRBJ2-7 and V is TRBV27, with 7 bases lining up with TRBD1. CDR1 is MNHEY, CDR2 SMNVEV, per germline (reference sequence). This CDR3 spans 13 amino acids. J lost 3 bases, V lost 2 bases, and 1 base had no gene match. CDR3 DNA: TGTGCCAGCAGTTTACACAGGGGCTACGAGCAGTACTTC. As protein: CASSLHRGYEQYF.

This sequence joins TRBV5-1 and TRBJ2-5; TRBD1 matches 7 bases. The CDR3 has 14 residues. The germline CDR1 and CDR2 sequences are SGHRS and YFSETQ. V lost 5 bases and J lost 5; bases outside the gene matches: 9. The CDR3, as DNA: TGCGCCAGCAGTCTTGAGGGGGCTGAGGAGACCCAGTACTTC. Its translation: CASSLEGAEETQYF.

This chain connects TRBV30 to TRBJ2-4, with a tentative D call TRBD1 (6 bases). The germline V gene encodes CDR1 GTSNPN and CDR2 SVGIG (reference sequence). V was shortened by 0 bases and J by 4 bases, with 10 bases between the two germline ends. This CDR3 comprises 14 residues. The CDR3 nucleotides are TGTGCCTGGAGTGTAAGTGGACAGAAAAACATTCAGTACTTC. Amino acids: CAWSVSGQKNIQYF. Filled out from reference TRBV30 and TRBJ2-4, the complete variable domain reads SQTIHQWPATLVQPVGSPLSLECTVEGTSNPNLYWYRQAAGRGLQLLFYSVGIGQISSEVPQNLSASRPQDRQFILSSKKLLLSDSGFYLCAWSVSGQKNIQYFGAGTRLSVL.

The sample holds a few counts of this clone. The chain is built from TRBV2 and TRBJ2-2; D remains ambiguous. The CDR3 consists of 13 residues. Germline-derived CDR1 and CDR2 are SNHLY and FYNNEI. V was trimmed by 7 bases and J by 1 base, leaving 7 bases between them. The CDR3 reads CASNPRNTGELFF. The CDR3 DNA reads as TGTGCCAGCAACCCGCGGAACACCGGGGAGCTGTTTTTT.

The rearrangement joins TRBV7-3 to TRBJ2-3; 8 nucleotides match TRBD2. Germline values: CDR1 SGHTA, CDR2 FQGTGA. The CDR3 has 14 amino acids. V trimming: 4 bases; J trimming: 8 bases; junction bases outside the gene matches: 8. CDR3 coding DNA: TGTGCCAGCAGCTCGGGACTAGGGCGGGGTACGCAGTATTTT. Its translation is CASSSGLGRGTQYF.

This clone was observed a few times. The chain is built from TRBV10-3 and TRBJ1-2, with 8 bases aligning to TRBD1. Germline CDR1 ENHRY, CDR2 SYGVKD. The CDR3 has 14 amino acids. The trim removed 6 bases at V and 7 bases at J, leaving 10 bases unmatched. CDR3 protein: CAISAGQDLGGYTF. In DNA, the CDR3 is TGTGCCATCAGCGCGGGACAGGACCTAGGTGGCTACACCTTC.